Listed below are T cell receptor beta chains from one sample, sequenced in a study of regulatory T cells in long-lasting Graves disease. In TCRdb, the multiplex PCR reads were re-called with MiXCR into one record per CDR3 protein. Seen here are 550,000 to 650,000 distinct CDR3 sequences, roughly 16% observed once, and the top ten hold around 11%. These sequences were also reported in another study, on T cells in Graves' hyperthyroidism and ophthalmopathy.

This specimen was peripheral blood mononuclear cells (PBMCs), taken at new diagnosis, from a patient treated with antithyroid drugs. The receptors shown here come from a man between 18 and 29 years old with Graves disease. Each CDR3 is given with its conserved first and last residue. Each record gives: D gene, V gene, J gene, clone size, CDR3 DNA, CDR3 protein. The D gene is left open where the match is weak. Clone size is shown for a subset of rows, as once, few, many or a class of expanded clone.

-,TRBV19,TRBJ1-6,few,TGTGCCAGTAAGCTGGGAGCGTTTTCACCCCTCCACTTT,CASKLGAFSPLHF
-,TRBV5-1,TRBJ2-7,-,TGCGCCAGCAGGACCGGGACAACGGCGTACGAGCAGTACTTC,CASRTGTTAYEQYF
-,TRBV7-8,TRBJ2-1,few,TGTGCCAGCAGCTCCGACAGCGGTTACAATGAGCAGTTCTTC,CASSSDSGYNEQFF
-,TRBV12-3/TRBV12-4,TRBJ2-7,many,TGTGCCAGCAGGGCGGGCCTGTACGAGCAGTACTTC,CASRAGLYEQYF
-,TRBV10-3,TRBJ2-2,-,TGTGCCATCAGTGATGGGCAGGGCGGCACCGGGGAGCTGTTTTTT,CAISDGQGGTGELFF
TRBD2,TRBV29-1,TRBJ2-1,few,TGCAGCGTCGAAGCCCGCGAGACAGACAAGACTAGCGGGAGGGAGAGGCGCTACAATGAGCAGTTCTTC,CSVEARETDKTSGRERRYNEQFF
-,TRBV12-3/TRBV12-4,TRBJ2-1,many,TGTGCCAGCCGCGACCGGGGGACCTTCTCTAGTAGCGATGAGCAGTTCTTC,CASRDRGTFSSSDEQFF
TRBD1,TRBV4-1,TRBJ2-7,-,TGCGCCAGCAGCCAAGAAGCGGTCAGGGGGTACGAGCAGTACTTC,CASSQEAVRGYEQYF
TRBD2,TRBV9,TRBJ2-3,-,TGTGCCAGCAGCCCGTGGACTAGCGGGAGTCCTGCGCAGTATTTT,CASSPWTSGSPAQYF
-,TRBV3-1,TRBJ2-1,-,TGTGCCAGCAGCCGCGGGATTGCCTACAATGAGCAGTTCTTC,CASSRGIAYNEQFF
-,TRBV30,TRBJ2-7,-,TGTGCCTGGAGCGCCCCGCTAGGTCTGGGCTACGAGCAGTACTTC,CAWSAPLGLGYEQYF
TRBD1,TRBV19,TRBJ2-7,-,TGTGCCAGTAGTATACAGGACAGGAGGACCGAGCAGTACTTC,CASSIQDRRTEQYF
-,TRBV30,TRBJ1-2,many,TGTGCCTGGAGTCCAGGGAGGGGGAGCTATGGCTACACCTTC,CAWSPGRGSYGYTF
-,TRBV20-1,TRBJ2-7,-,TGCAGTGCTAGGTTCACTACAGCTAGCTACGAGCAGTACTTC,CSARFTTASYEQYF
-,TRBV9,TRBJ2-5,many,TGTGCCAGCAGCGTAGTAGGGGGAGGAGAGACCCAGTACTTC,CASSVVGGGETQYF
TRBD1,TRBV3-1,TRBJ1-4,many,TGTGCCAGCAGCCAAGTACTGACAGGGGAGGAAAAACTGTTTTTT,CASSQVLTGEEKLFF
-,TRBV20-1,TRBJ2-3,-,TGCAGTGCTAGCGACGGTGGGGATCCCACAGATACGCAGTATTTT,CSASDGGDPTDTQYF
TRBD2,TRBV19,TRBJ2-7,-,TGTGCCAGTAGTGGCCGGACTAGCGGCTTCTACGAGCAGTACTTC,CASSGRTSGFYEQYF
-,TRBV20-1,TRBJ1-2,few,TGCAGTGCTAGTTTAGGCTACACCTTC,CSASLGYTF
-,TRBV27,TRBJ1-6,many,TGTGCCAGCAGTTTACGTCTTGGCCGTTCGACCGAGAATTCACCCCTCCACTTT,CASSLRLGRSTENSPLHF
-,TRBV30,TRBJ1-1,-,TGTGCCTGGAGGCTGGGGAACACTGAAGCTTTCTTT,CAWRLGNTEAFF
-,TRBV28,TRBJ2-7,many,TGTGCCATCCTTGGACGGGGAACCTACGAGCAGTACTTC,CAILGRGTYEQYF
-,TRBV28,TRBJ1-5,many,TGTGCCAGCAGCGGCGGGACCCTCGATCAGCCCCAGCATTTT,CASSGGTLDQPQHF
-,TRBV6-1,TRBJ2-3,many,TGTGCCAGCAGTGAAGAAAATACGCAGTATTTT,CASSEENTQYF
-,TRBV30,TRBJ1-2,many,TGTGCCTGGAACCCCCTGAGCAGGGAGGGGAACTATGGCTACACCTTC,CAWNPLSREGNYGYTF
TRBD1,TRBV12-3/TRBV12-4,TRBJ2-6,-,TGTGCCAGCAGTACCCCGCTAGGGACAGGGAGCTCTGGGGCCAACGTCCTGACTTTC,CASSTPLGTGSSGANVLTF
-,TRBV6-6,TRBJ1-5,few,TGTGCCAGCAGTTACTCGGGGCAGGGCACTCAGCCCCAGCATTTT,CASSYSGQGTQPQHF
-,TRBV3-1,TRBJ2-7,few,TGTGCCAGCAGCCAACCGGGGCAGGGCTACGAGCAGTACTTC,CASSQPGQGYEQYF
TRBD2,TRBV7-9,TRBJ2-3,many,TGTGCCAGCAGATTAAGACTAGCGGGAATCACAGATACGCAGTATTTT,CASRLRLAGITDTQYF
TRBD2,TRBV13,TRBJ2-7,-,TGTGCCAGCAGCTCGACTGGGACTAGCGGGCCCGACATGCCCAATGAGCAGTACTTC,CASSSTGTSGPDMPNEQYF
-,TRBV30,TRBJ2-3,-,TGTGCCTGGAGTGTACGGGCAGGGGCCGCAGATACGCAGTATTTT,CAWSVRAGAADTQYF
TRBD2,TRBV12-3/TRBV12-4,TRBJ2-7,-,TGTGCCAGCAGTATACTAGCGGGAGTTTTATACGAGCAGTACTTC,CASSILAGVLYEQYF
TRBD2,TRBV18,TRBJ2-7,many,TGTGCCAGCTCACCAAAAGGACTAGCGGCGGGGGAGCAGTACTTC,CASSPKGLAAGEQYF